This T cell receptor (beta chain) was found in a study of Ad26.COV2.S vaccination and SARS-CoV-2 variants. At the level of the study: Intramuscularly, Ad26.COV2.S was given either once or twice, 56 days apart. Whole-study results and caveats: Researchers cautioned that TCR breadth and depth analyses may have underestimated total T cell responses.

The method was immunoSEQ multiplex PCR; TCRdb's version includes in-frame clones alone and lacks a portion of them. The sample records 350,000 to 400,000 clones, less than 90% being singletons. A note on this clone: As yet, its antigen is unknown.

The V gene lost 2 bases and the J gene lost 1 base, with 6 bases spanning the gap. CDR3 length: 13 amino acids. The germline V gene has CDR1 MDHEN and CDR2 SYDVKM. Specified treatment: around 19 received Ad26.COV2.S at low or high dose, single or two shots; about 5 received placebo; per-sample allocation not given. Following the first vaccine or placebo injection, samples were taken on day 63. Its platform was an Ad26 vector, and its expressed antigen was Wuhan-strain SARS-CoV-2 spike. The receptor was derived from a person between 18 and 60 years old who received the Ad26.COV2.S COVID-19 vaccine or a placebo. The sample was peripheral blood, taken in a trial of Ad26.COV2.S vaccine versus placebo. The chain recombines TRBV28 with TRBJ2-7; D unresolved. In nucleotides, the CDR3 is TGTGCCAGCAGTTTACCCGTATCCTACGAGCAGTACTTC. As protein: CASSLPVSYEQYF.